The clone carrying this T cell receptor beta chain was found many times. Its antigen is not known. J lost 7 bases, V lost 1 base, and 8 bases had no gene match. CDR1 and CDR2 from the germline V gene are LGHDT and YNNKEL (reference sequence). The CDR3 is 15 amino acids. The data derive from a study of blood T cells in healthy people across ages. Study-wide results and limits: Calculation of diversity from one million T cells yielded estimates considered to be underestimates. Across the age range, TCR beta diversity per million T cells fell in a roughly linear way.

A J-beta primer mix and a sample-barcoded 5' primer were used in a second PCR of about 6 to 12 cycles. Per sample, CDR3-containing paired-end reads numbered at least 3 million. TCRdb used MiXCR to reprocess the 5' RACE reads, holding one entry per CDR3 protein. This table has 710,000 or so distinct CDR3 sequences, about 32% appearing once. The receptor's source is a woman older than 75 in good health. The V and J genes are TRBV3-1 and TRBJ1-2; TRBD1 agrees at 8 bases. Sequenced material: blood. CDR3 protein: CASSQVSAGGSGYTF. CDR3 DNA sequence: TGTGCCAGCAGCCAAGTGTCTGCAGGGGGCTCTGGCTACACCTTC. The complete variable domain, with remaining parts taken from reference TRBV3-1 and TRBJ1-2, reads DTAVSQTPKYLVTQMGNDKSIKCEQNLGHDTMYWYKQDSKKFLKIMFSYNNKELIINETVPNRFSPKSPDKAHLNLHINSLELGDSAVYFCASSQVSAGGSGYTFGSGTRLTVV.